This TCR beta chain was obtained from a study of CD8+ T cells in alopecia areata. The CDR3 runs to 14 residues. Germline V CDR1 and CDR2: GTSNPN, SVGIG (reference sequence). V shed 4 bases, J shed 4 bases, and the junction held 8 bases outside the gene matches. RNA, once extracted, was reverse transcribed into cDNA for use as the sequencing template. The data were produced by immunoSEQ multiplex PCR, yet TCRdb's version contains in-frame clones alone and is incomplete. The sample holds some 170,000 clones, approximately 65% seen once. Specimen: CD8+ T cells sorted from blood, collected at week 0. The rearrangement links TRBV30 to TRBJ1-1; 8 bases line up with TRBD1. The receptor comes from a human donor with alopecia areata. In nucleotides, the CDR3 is TGTGCCTGGACCGCAGGGGGCGGTCGCACTGAAGCTTTCTTT. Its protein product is CAWTAGGGRTEAFF.